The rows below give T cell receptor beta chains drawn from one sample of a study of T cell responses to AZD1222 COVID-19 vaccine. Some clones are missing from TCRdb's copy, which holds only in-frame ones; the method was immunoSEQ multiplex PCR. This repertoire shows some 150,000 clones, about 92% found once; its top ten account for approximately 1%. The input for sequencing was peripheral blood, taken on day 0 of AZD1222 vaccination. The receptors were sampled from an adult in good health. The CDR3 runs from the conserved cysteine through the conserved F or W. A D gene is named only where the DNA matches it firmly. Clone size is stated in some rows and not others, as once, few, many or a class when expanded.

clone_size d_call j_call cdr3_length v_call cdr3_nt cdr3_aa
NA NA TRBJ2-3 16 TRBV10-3 TGTGCCATCAGTAGGGGTAGAACAGGAGGCACAGATACGCAGTATTTT CAISRGRTGGTDTQYF
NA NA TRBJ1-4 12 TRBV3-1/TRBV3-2 TGTGCCAGCAGCCAAGATTATGAAAAACTGTTTTTT CASSQDYEKLFF
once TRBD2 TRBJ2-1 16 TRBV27 TGTGCCAGCAGTTTTTTAGAGCGGGGTTTAAACAATGAGCAGTTCTTC CASSFLERGLNNEQFF
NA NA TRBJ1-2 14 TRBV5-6 TGTGCCAGCAGCTTGGCCGGGACTGGTTATGGCTACACCTTC CASSLAGTGYGYTF
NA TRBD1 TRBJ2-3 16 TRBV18 TGTGCCAGCTCCTACACCGTCCCACAGGGGTTAGATACGCAGTATTTT CASSYTVPQGLDTQYF
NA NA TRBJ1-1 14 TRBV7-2 TGTGCCAGCAGTCTCATGGGGGGGAACACTGAAGCTTTCTTT CASSLMGGNTEAFF
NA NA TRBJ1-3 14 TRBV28 TGTGCCAGCCGGCCAGATCGCACTGGAAACACCATATATTTT CASRPDRTGNTIYF
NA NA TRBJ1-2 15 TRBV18 TGTGCCAGCTCACCACCCCCGGGAGCCTCCTATGGCTACACCTTC CASSPPPGASYGYTF
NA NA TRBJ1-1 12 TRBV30 TGTGCCTGGACAGGGATGAACACTGAAGCTTTCTTT CAWTGMNTEAFF
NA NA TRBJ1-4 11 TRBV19 TGTGTCACGAGACTAGGGGAAAAACTGTTTTTT CVTRLGEKLFF
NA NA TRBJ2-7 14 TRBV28 TGTGCCAGCAGTCGGGCGGGGGCGCCCTACGAGCAGTACTTC CASSRAGAPYEQYF
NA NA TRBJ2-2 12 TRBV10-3 TGTGCCACCAAAGTGAACACCGGGGAGCTGTTTTTT CATKVNTGELFF
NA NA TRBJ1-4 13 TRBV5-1 TGCGCCAGCAGCAGCTGGCCTAATGAAAAACTGTTTTTT CASSSWPNEKLFF
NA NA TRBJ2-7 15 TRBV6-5 TGTGCCAGCAGTTACTCGAAGAGTTGGGGCTACGAGCAGTACTTC CASSYSKSWGYEQYF
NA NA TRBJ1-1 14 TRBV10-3 TGTGCCATCAGACTTCCGGGCCACAACACTGAAGCTTTCTTT CAIRLPGHNTEAFF
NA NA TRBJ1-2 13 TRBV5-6 TGTGCCAGCAGCTCGGGACGGTTCTATGGCTACACCTTC CASSSGRFYGYTF
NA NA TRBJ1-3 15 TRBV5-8 TGTGCCAGCAGCTTGGGAGGGCTGGACGGAAACACCATATATTTT CASSLGGLDGNTIYF
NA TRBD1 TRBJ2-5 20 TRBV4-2 TGTGCCAGCAGCCAACTAATTTTAACCGGGACAGCTAGGGCTACGGAGACCCAGTACTTC CASSQLILTGTARATETQYF
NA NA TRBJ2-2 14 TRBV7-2 TGTGCCAGTAACCGGCCCGGGGGTACCGGGGAGCTGTTTTTT CASNRPGGTGELFF
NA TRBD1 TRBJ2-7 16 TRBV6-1 TGTGCCAGCAGTGCGGTACAGGGGCCAAGGAGGTACGAGCAGTACTTC CASSAVQGPRRYEQYF
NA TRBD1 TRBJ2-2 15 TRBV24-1 TGTGCCACCCGATCGGGACAGGGGCACACCGGGGAGCTGTTTTTT CATRSGQGHTGELFF
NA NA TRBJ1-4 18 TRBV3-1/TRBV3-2 TGTGCCAGCAGCTTAGGCCCCGTGGGAGGAGTTACTAATGAAAAACTGTTTTTT CASSLGPVGGVTNEKLFF
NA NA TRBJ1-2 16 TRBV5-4 TGTGCCAGCAGCTCGCTAGACGCAGGCGGAGGCTATGGCTACACCTTC CASSSLDAGGGYGYTF
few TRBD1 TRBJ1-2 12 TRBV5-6 TGTGCCAGCAGCTCGACAGGGCATGGCTACACCTTC CASSSTGHGYTF
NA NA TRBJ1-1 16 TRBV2 TGTGCCAGCAGTCTAAGCAGGTCGGGATTGAACACTGAAGCTTTCTTT CASSLSRSGLNTEAFF
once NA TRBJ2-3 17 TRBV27 TGTGCCAGCAGTTTATCATGGGCCCCCTTCGGCACAGATACGCAGTATTTT CASSLSWAPFGTDTQYF
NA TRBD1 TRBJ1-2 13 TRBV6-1 TGTGCCAGCAGTGAGAACAGGGGGCGCGGCTACACCTTC CASSENRGRGYTF
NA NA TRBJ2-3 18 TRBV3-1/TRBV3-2 TGTGCCAGCAGCCAAGATCAGTGGCCCTTAGAGGGGGTTGAAGCGCAGTATTTT CASSQDQWPLEGVEAQYF
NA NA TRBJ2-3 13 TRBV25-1 TGTGCCAGCAGAAGGGGGTACACAGATACGCAGTATTTT CASRRGYTDTQYF
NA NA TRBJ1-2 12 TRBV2 TGTGCCAGCAGCTTCGGGATAAATGGCTACACCTTC CASSFGINGYTF
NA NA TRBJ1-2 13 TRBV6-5 TGTGCCAGCACCCCAGGGAACAGCTATGGCTACACCTTC CASTPGNSYGYTF
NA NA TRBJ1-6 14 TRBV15 TGTGCCACCAGCTACGTGTCGGGCAATTCACCCCTCCACTTT CATSYVSGNSPLHF
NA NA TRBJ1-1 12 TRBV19 TGTGCCAGCAAGACAGGGAACACTGAAGCTTTCTTT CASKTGNTEAFF
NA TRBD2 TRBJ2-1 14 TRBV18 TGTGCCAGCTCACCCGGGACTAGCCACAATGAGCAGTTCTTC CASSPGTSHNEQFF
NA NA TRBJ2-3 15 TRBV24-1 TGTGCCACCAGTGACTCCGGGTCCTCCCCAGATACGCAGTATTTT CATSDSGSSPDTQYF
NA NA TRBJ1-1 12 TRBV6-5 TGTGCCAGCAGTCGGCTACGGGGTGAAGCTTTCTTT CASSRLRGEAFF
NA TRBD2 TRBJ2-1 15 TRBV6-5 TGTGCCAGCAGTTACTCCCGGGGGGTCTACAATGAGCAGTTCTTC CASSYSRGVYNEQFF
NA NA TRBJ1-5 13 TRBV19 TGTGCCAGTAGCCCCCGGGGCAATCAGCCCCAGCATTTT CASSPRGNQPQHF
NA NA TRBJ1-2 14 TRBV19 TGTGCCAGTAGTATAGACACACGAAGCTATGGCTACACCTTC CASSIDTRSYGYTF
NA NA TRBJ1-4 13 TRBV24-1 TGTGCCCCAAGGGTTCGAGCTAATGAAAAACTGTTTTTT CAPRVRANEKLFF
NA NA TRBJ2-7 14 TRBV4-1 TGCGCCAGCAGCCAAGGAATACAAGGGTACGAGCAGTACTTC CASSQGIQGYEQYF
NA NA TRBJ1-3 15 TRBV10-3 TGTGCCGTCCGAGGAAGGGGGGTACCTGGAAACACCATATATTTT CAVRGRGVPGNTIYF
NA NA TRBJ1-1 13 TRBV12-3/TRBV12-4 TGTGCCAGCGGGGTCAGTCAGAACACTGAAGCTTTCTTT CASGVSQNTEAFF
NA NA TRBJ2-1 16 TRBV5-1 TGCGCCAGCAGCTCCCCCACGACGACTAGGCAGAATGAGCAGTTCTTC CASSSPTTTRQNEQFF
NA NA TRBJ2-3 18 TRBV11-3 TGTGCCAGCAGCTTTCGGGCGGGGACCCCCCGAAGCACAGATACGCAGTATTTT CASSFRAGTPRSTDTQYF